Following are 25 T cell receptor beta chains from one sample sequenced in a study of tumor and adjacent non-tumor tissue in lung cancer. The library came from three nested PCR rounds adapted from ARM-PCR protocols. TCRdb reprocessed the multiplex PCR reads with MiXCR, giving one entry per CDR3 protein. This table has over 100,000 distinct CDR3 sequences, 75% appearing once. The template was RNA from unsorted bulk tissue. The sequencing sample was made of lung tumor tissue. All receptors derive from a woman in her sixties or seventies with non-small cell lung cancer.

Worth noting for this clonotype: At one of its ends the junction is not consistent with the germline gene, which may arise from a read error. CDR3 protein: CASSMTGYGQIF. The DNA for the CDR3 is TGTGCCAGCAGCATGACAGGGTACGGGCAAATCTTC. The chain carries TRBV11-2 and TRBJ2-7, with 7 bases matching TRBD1. Germline V gene sequence: CDR1 SGHAT, CDR2 FQNNGV. This CDR3 has 12 amino acids.

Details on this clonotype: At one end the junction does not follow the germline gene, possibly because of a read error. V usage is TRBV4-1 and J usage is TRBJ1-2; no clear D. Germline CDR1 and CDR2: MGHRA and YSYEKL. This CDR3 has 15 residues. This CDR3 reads CASSQESGSNYGYNF. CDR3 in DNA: TGCGCCAGCAGCCAAGAGTCAGGTTCTAACTATGGCTACAACTTC.

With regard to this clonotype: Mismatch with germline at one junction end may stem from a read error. CDR3 sequence reads: CTSGLEDWGELFF. The CDR3, as DNA: TGTACCAGCGGCCTAGAGGACTGGGGGGAGCTGTTTTTT. The chain couples TRBV11-2 to TRBJ2-2, with D maybe TRBD2 (5 bases). Per germline, CDR1 SGHAT and CDR2 FQNNGV. The CDR3 is 13 amino acids.

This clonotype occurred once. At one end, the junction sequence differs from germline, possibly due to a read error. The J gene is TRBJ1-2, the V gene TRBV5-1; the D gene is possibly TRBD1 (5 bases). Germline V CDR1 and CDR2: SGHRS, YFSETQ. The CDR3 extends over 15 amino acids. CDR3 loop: CGSSPLAGTNHGYTF. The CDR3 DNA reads TGCGGCAGCAGCCCCCTCGCGGGGACTAACCATGGCTACACCTTC.

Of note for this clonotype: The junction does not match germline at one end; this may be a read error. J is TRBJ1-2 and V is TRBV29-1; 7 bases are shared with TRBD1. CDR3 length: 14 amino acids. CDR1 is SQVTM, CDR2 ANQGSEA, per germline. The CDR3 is CSTGGQGVKNGYTF. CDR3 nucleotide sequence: TGCAGCACTGGGGGGCAGGGGGTGAAAAATGGTTACACCTTC.

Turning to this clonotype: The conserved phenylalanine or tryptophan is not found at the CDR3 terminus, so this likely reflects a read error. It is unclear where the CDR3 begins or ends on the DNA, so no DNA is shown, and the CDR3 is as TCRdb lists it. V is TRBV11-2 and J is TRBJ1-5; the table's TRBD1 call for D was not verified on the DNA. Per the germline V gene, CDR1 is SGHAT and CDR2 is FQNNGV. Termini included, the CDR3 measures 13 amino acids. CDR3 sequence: CASSRDRGHPQLY.

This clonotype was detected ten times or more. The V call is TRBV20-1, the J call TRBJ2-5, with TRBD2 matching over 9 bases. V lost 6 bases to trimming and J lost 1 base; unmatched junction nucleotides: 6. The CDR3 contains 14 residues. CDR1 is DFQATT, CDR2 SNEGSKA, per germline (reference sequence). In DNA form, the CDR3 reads TGCAGTGCCGTGGGACTAGCAGTCCAAGAGACCCAGTACTTC. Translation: CSAVGLAVQETQYF.

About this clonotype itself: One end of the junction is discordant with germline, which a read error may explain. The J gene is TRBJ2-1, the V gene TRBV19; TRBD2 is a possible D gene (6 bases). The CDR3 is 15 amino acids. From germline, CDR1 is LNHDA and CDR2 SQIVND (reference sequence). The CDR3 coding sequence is TGTGCCAGTAGTATGGAGAGCGGGCTCTACAATGAGCAATTCTTC. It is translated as CASSMESGLYNEQFF.

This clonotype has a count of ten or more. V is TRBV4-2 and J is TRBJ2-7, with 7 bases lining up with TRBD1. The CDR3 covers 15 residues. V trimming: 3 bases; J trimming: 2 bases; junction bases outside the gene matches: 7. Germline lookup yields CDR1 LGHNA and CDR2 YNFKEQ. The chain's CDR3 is CASSHEQGSAYEQYF. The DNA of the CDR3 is TGTGCCAGCAGCCACGAACAGGGGTCCGCCTACGAGCAGTACTTC.

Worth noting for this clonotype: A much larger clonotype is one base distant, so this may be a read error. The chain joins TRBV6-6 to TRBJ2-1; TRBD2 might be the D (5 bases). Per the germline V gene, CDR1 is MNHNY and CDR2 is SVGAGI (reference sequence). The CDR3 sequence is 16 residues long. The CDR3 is CDSSYSTRGSENEQFF. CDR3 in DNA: TGTGACAGCAGTTACTCGACTCGGGGTTCAGAGAATGAGCAGTTCTTC.

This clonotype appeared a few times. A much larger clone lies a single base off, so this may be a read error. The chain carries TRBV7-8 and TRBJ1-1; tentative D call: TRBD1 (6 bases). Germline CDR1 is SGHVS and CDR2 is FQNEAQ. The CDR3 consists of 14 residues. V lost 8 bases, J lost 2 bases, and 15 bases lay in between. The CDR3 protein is CASFRETGNTEAFF. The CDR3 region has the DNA TGTGCCAGCTTCCGAGAGACAGGCAACACTGAAGCTTTCTTT.

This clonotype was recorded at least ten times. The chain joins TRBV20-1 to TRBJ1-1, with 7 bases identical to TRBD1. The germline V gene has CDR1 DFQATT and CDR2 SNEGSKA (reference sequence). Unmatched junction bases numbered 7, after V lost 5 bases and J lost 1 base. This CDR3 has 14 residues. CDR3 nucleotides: TGCAGTGCTCTAGGGGGCGGGGGGAACACTGAAGCTTTCTTT. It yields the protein CSALGGGGNTEAFF.

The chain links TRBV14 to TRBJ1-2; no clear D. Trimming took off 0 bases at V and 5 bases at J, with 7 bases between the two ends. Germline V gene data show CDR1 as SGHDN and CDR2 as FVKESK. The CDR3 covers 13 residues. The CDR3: CASSQDNGYGYTF. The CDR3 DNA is TGTGCCAGCAGCCAAGACAACGGTTATGGCTACACCTTC.

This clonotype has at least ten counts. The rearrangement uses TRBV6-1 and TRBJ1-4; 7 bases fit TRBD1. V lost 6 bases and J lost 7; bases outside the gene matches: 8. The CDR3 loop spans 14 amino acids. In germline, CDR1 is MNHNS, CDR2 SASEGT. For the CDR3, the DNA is TGTGCCAGCAGAGAGACAGGGTATGGTGAAAAACTGTTTTTT. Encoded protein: CASRETGYGEKLFF.

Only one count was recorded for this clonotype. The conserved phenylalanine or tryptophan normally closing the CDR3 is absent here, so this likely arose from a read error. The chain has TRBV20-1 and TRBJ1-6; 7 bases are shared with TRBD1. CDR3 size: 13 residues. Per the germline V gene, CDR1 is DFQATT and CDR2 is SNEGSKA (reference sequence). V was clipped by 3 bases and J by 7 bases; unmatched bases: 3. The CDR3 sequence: CSASGTDNSPLHY. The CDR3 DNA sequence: TGCAGTGCTAGCGGGACAGACAATTCACCCCTCCACTAT.

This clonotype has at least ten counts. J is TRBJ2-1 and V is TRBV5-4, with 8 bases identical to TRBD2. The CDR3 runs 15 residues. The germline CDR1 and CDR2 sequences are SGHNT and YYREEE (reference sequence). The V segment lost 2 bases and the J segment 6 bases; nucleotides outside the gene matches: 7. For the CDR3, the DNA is TGTGCCAGCAGCTTTGCCGGGACTAGGGGCAATGAGCAGTTCTTC. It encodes CASSFAGTRGNEQFF. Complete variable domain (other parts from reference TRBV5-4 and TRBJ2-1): ETGVTQSPTHLIKTRGQQVTLRCSSQSGHNTVSWYQQALGQGPQFIFQYYREEENGRGNFPPRFSGLQFPNYSSELNVNALELDDSALYLCASSFAGTRGNEQFFGPGTRLTVL.

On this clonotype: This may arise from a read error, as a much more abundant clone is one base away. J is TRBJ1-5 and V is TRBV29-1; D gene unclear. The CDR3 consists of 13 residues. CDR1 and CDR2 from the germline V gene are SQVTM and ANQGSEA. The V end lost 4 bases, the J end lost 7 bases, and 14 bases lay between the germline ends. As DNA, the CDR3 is TGCAGCGTTGGAATGCTGGGAGGCCAGCCCCAGCATTTT. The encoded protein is CSVGMLGGQPQHF.

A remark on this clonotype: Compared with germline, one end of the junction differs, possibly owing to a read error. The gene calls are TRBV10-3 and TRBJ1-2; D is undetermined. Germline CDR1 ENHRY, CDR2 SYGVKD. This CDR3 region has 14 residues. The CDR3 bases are TGTGCCATCAGAACAAACCCCGGCGGCTATGACTACACCTTC. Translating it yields CAIRTNPGGYDYTF.

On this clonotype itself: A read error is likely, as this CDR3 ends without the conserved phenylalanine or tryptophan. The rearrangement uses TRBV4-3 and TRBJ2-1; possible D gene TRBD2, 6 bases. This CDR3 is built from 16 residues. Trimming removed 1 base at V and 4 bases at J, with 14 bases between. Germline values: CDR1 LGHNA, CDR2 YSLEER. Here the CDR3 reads CASSQGTCGIYNEQFI. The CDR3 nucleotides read TGCGCCAGCAGCCAAGGGACTTGCGGGATTTACAATGAGCAGTTCATC.

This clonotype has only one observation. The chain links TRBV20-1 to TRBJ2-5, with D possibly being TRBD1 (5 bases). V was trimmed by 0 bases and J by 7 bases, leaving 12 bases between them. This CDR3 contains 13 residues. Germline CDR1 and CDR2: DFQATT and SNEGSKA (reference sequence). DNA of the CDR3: TGCAGTGCTAGAGATAGCAGGGTGGTGACCCAGTACTTC. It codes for CSARDSRVVTQYF.

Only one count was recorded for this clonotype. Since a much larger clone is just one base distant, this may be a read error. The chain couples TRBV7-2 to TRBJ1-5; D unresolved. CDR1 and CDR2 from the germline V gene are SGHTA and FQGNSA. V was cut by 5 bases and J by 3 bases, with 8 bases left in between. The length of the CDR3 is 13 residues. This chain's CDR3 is CASSPDPNQPQHF. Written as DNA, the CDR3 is TGTGCCAGCAGCCCAGATCCCAATCAGCCCCAGCATTTT.

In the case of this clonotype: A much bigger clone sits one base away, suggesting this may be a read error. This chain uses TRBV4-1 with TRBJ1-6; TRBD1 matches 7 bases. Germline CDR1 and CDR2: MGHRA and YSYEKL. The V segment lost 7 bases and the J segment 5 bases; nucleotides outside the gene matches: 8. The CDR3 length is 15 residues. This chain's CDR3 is CASNLRQGDNSPLHF. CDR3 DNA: TGCGCCAGCAACCTTCGACAGGGCGATAATTCACCCCTCCACTTT.

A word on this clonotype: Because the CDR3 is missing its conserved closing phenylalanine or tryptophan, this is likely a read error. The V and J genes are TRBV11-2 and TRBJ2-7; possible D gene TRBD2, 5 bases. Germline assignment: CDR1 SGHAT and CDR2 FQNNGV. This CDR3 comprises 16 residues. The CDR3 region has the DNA TGTGCCAGCAGGTTAGGATACGCGGGTGGCCCCTACGAGCAGTACCTC. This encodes CASRLGYAGGPYEQYL.

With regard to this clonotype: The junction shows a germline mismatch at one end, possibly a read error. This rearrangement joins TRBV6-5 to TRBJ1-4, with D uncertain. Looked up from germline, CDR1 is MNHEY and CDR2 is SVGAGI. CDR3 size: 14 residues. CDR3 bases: TGTGCTAGCAGACGGATTGCAACTAATGAAAAACTGTTTTTT. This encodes CASRRIATNEKLFF.

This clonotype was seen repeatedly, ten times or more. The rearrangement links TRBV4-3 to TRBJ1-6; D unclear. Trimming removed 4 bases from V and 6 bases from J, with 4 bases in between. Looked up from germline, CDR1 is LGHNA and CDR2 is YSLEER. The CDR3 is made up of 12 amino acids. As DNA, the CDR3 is TGCGCCAGCAGCCGTAGTAATTCACCCCTCCACTTT. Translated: CASSRSNSPLHF.